The source of this T cell receptor (beta chain) is a study of blood T cell repertoires in COVID-19. Only in-frame clones appear in the TCRdb table, and some are missing; sequencing was by immunoSEQ multiplex PCR. The table includes some 73,000 clones, 82% detected once. V shed 2 bases and J shed 4 bases, with 15 bases lying between them. Per germline, CDR1 SGHRS and CDR2 YFSETQ. This CDR3 region has 15 residues. The TCR was taken from a woman aged 60-75 years with acute or convalescent COVID-19. This rearrangement joins TRBV5-1 to TRBJ2-5, with a weak D call TRBD2 (5 bases). Material: peripheral blood. The CDR3 spells CASSLSGAVRETQYF. The DNA of the CDR3 is TGCGCCAGCAGCTTAAGCGGAGCAGTAAGAGAGACCCAGTACTTC.